In this sample, the clone carrying this T cell receptor beta chain turned up once. Data came from immunoSEQ multiplex PCR; TCRdb stores just in-frame clones and leaves some out. The sample carries 190,000 or so clones, 70% to 85% recorded once. The CDR3 contains 13 residues. V was trimmed by 8 bases and J by 8 bases, leaving 13 bases between them. The germline CDR1 and CDR2 sequences are MNHEY and SVGAGI. This sample is drawn from a study of blood T cell repertoires in COVID-19. Sequencing used peripheral blood. J is TRBJ1-6 and V is TRBV6-5, with D uncertain. The TCR was taken from an elderly woman with acute or convalescent COVID-19. The DNA of the CDR3 is TGTGCCAGCTCGCGGCTTTTGGATTCACCCCTCCACTTT. Its translation: CASSRLLDSPLHF.